This T cell receptor (beta chain) is from a study of blood T cell repertoires in COVID-19. As for the study in general: COVID-19 samples, acute and convalescent, were from the United States, Italy and Spain. Sample material is recorded as cDNA or gDNA derived from T cells, B-cell-depleted T cells, or PBMCs.

In the authors' methods: Amplification with reference gene primers provided the estimates of nucleated cell counts. TCRdb keeps only in-frame clones here, not all; method: immunoSEQ multiplex PCR. The DNA was the basis for D and trimming; V, J and clone size are from that table. This table holds some 270,000 clones, 80% to 90% found once. Recovery meant two consecutive negative NP/OP PCR tests, professional clearance, or resolved symptoms. CDR3 length: 14 amino acids. The V end was cut by 5 bases, the J end by 7 bases, with 17 bases between. Per germline, CDR1 MNHEY and CDR2 SMNVEV (reference sequence).

This clonotype was sampled from a woman aged 30 to 39 who had recovered from COVID-19. What was sequenced was PBMCs or T cells enriched from blood (not recorded which). The V call is TRBV27, the J call TRBJ1-2, with D maybe TRBD1 (5 bases). The CDR3: CASSIGRGVGGYTF. The CDR3 coding sequence is TGTGCCAGCAGTATCGGACGGGGGGTAGGTGGCTACACCTTC.